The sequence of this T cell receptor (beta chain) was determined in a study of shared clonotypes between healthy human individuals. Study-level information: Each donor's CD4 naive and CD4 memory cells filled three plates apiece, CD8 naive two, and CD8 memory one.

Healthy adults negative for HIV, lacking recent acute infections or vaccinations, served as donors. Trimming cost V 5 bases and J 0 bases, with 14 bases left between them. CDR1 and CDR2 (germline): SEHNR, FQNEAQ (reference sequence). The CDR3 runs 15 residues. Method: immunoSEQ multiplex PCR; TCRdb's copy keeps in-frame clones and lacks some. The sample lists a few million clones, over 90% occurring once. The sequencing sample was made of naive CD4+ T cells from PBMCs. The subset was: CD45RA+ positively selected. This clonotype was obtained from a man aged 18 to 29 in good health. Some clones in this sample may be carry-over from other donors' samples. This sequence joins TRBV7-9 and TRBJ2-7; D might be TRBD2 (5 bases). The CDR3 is CASSPRTGFSYEQYF. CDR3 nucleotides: TGTGCCAGCAGCCCGAGGACGGGGTTCTCCTACGAGCAGTACTTC.